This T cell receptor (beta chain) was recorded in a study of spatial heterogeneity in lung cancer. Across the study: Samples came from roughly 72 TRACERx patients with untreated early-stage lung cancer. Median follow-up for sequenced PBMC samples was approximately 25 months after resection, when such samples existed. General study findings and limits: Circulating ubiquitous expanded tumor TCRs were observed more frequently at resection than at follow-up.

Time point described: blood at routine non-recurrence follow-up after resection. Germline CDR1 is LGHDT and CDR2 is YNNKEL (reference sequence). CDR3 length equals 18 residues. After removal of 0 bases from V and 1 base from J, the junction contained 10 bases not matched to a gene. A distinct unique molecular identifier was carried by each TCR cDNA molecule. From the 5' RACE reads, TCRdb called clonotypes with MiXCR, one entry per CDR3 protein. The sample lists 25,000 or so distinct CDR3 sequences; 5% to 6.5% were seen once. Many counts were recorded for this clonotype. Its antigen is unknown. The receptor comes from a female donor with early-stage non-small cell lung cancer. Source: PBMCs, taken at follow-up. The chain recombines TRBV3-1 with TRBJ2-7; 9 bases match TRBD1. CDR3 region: CASSQEFDPGTGSYEQYF. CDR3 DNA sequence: TGTGCCAGCAGCCAAGAATTTGACCCCGGGACAGGGTCCTACGAGCAGTACTTC.